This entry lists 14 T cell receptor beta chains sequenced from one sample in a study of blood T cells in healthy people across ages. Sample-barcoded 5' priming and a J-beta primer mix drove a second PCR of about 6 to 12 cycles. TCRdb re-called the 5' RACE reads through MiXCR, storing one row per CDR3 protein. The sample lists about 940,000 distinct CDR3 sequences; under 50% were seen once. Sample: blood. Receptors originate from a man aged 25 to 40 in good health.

For the CDR3, the DNA is TGCAGCGAATTTACTAACTATGGCTACACCTTC. Protein: CSEFTNYGYTF. This rearrangement joins TRBV29-1 to TRBJ1-2; D is ambiguous. Germline V lookup: CDR1 SQVTM, CDR2 ANQGSEA. This CDR3 has 11 amino acids. Trimming pared 7 bases from V and 0 bases from J, leaving 6 bases between. Supplemented by reference TRBV29-1 and TRBJ1-2, the full variable domain reads SAVISQKPSRDICQRGTSLTIQCQVDSQVTMMFWYRQQPGQSLTLIATANQGSEATYESGFVIDKFPISRPNLTFSTLTVSNMSPEDSSIYLCSEFTNYGYTFGSGTRLTVV.

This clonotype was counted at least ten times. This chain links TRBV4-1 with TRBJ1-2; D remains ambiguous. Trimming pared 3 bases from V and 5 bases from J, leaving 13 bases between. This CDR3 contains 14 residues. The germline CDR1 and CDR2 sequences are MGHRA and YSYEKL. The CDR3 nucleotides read TGCGCCAGCAGCCATTCCGGGGAATGGTATGGCTACACCTTC. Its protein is CASSHSGEWYGYTF.

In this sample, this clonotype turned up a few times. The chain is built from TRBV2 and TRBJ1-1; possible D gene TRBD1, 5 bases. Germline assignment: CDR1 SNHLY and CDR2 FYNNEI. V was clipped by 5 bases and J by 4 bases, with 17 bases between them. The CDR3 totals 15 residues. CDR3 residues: CASSPTGSVVTEAFF. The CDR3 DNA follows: TGTGCCAGCAGTCCTACAGGTTCGGTGGTCACTGAAGCTTTCTTT.

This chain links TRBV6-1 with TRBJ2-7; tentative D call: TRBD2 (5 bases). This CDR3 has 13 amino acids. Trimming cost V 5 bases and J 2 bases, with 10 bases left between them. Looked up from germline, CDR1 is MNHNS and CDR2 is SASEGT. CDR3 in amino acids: CASSSGNTYEQYF. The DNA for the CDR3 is TGTGCCAGCAGTTCCGGGAACACCTACGAGCAGTACTTC.

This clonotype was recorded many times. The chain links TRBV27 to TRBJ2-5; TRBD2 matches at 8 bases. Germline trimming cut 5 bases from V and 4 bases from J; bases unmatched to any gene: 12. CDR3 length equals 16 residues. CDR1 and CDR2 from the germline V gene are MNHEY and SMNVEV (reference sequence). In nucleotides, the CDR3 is TGTGCCAGCAGTCCCACTTCCCGACTAGCGCTAGAGACCCAGTACTTC. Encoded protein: CASSPTSRLALETQYF.

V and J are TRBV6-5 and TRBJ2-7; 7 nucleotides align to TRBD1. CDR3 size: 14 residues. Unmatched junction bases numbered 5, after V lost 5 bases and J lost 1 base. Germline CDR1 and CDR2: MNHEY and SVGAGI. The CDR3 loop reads CASSDGRGSYEQYF. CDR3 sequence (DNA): TGTGCCAGCAGTGACGGCAGGGGGTCCTACGAGCAGTACTTC.

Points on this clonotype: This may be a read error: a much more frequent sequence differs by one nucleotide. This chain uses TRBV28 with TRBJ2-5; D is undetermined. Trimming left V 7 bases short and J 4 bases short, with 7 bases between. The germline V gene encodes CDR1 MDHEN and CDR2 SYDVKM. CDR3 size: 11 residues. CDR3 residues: CASIWGETQYF. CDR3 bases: TGTGCCAGCATTTGGGGAGAGACCCAGTACTTC.

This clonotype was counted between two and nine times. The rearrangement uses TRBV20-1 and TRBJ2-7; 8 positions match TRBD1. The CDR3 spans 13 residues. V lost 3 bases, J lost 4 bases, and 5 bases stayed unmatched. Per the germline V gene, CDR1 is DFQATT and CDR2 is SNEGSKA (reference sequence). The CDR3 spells CSARRGQEYEQYF. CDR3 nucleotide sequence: TGCAGTGCTAGGCGGGGACAGGAATACGAGCAGTACTTC.

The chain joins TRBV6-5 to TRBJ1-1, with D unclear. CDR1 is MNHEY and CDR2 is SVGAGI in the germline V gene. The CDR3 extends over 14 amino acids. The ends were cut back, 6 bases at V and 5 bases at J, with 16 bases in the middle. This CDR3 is CASSNRGGGTEAFF. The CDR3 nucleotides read TGTGCCAGCAGCAATAGAGGAGGTGGGACTGAAGCTTTCTTT.

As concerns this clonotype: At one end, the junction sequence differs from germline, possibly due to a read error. CDR3 DNA: TGTGGCAGCAGTGATACACCAAACTATGGCTACACCTTC. Amino acid sequence: CGSSDTPNYGYTF. The chain uses TRBV12-3 or TRBV12-4 and TRBJ1-2; D uncertain. The CDR3 has 13 residues.

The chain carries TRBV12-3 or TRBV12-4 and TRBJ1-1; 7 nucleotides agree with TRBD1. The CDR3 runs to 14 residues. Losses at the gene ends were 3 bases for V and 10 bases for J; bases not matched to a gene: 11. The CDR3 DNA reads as TGTGCCAGCAGTTTTCGACAGGGCGGCTCTAGAGCTTTCTTT. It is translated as CASSFRQGGSRAFF.

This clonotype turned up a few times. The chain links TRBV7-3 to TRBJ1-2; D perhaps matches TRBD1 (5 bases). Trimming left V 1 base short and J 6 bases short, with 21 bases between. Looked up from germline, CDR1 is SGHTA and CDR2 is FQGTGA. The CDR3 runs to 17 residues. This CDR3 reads CASSLNPQGRGPDGYTF. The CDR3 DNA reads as TGTGCCAGCAGCTTAAACCCCCAAGGACGGGGCCCGGATGGCTACACCTTC.

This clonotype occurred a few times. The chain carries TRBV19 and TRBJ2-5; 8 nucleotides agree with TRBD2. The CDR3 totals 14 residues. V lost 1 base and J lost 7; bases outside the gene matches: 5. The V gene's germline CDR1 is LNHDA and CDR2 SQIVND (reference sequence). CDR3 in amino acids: CASSIGGSGATQYF. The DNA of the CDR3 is TGTGCCAGTAGTATAGGGGGTAGCGGGGCGACCCAGTACTTC. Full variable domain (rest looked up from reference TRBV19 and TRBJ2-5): DGGITQSPKYLFRKEGQNVTLSCEQNLNHDAMYWYRQDPGQGLRLIYYSQIVNDFQKGDIAEGYSVSREKKESFPLTVTSAQKNPTAFYLCASSIGGSGATQYFGPGTRLLVL.

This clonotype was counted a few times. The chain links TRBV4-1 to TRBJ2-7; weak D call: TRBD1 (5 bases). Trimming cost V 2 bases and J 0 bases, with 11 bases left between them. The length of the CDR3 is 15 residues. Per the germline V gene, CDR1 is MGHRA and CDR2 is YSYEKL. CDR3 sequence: CASSQIDSLSYEQYF. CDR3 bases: TGCGCCAGCAGCCAAATAGACAGCCTCTCCTACGAGCAGTACTTC.